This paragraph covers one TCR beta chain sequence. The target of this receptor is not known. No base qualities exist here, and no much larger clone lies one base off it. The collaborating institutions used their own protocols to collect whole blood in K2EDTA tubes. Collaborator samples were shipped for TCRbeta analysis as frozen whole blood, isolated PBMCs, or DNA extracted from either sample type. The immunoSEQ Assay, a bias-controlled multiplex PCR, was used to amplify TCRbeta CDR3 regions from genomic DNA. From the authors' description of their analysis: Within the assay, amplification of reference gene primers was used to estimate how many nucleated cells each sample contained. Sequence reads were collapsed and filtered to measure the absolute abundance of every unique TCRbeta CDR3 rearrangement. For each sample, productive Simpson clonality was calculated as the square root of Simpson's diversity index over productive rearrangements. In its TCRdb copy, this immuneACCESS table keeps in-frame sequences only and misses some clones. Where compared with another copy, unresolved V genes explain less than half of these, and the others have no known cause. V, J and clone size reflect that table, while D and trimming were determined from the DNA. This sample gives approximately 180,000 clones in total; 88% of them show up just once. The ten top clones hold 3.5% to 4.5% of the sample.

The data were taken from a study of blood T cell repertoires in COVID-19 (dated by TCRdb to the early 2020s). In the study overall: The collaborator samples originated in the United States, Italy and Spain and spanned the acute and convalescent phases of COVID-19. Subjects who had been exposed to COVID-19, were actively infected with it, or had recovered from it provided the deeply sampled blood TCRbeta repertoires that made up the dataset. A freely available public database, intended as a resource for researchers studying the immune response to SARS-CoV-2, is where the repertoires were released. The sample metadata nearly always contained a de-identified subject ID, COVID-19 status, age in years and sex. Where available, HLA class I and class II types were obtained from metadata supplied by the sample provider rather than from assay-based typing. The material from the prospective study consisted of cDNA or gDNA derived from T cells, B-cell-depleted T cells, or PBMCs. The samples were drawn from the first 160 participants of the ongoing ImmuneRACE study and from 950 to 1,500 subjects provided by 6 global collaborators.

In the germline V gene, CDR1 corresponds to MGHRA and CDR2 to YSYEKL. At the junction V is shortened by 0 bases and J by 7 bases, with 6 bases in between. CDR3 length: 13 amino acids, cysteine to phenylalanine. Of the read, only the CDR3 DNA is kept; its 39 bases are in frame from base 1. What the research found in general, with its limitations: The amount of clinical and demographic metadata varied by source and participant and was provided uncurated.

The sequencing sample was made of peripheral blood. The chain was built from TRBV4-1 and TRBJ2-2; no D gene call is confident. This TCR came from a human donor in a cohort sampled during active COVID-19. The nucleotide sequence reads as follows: TGCGCCAGCAGCCAAGATTTACTCGGGGAGCTGTTTTTT. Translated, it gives CASSQDLLGELFF.